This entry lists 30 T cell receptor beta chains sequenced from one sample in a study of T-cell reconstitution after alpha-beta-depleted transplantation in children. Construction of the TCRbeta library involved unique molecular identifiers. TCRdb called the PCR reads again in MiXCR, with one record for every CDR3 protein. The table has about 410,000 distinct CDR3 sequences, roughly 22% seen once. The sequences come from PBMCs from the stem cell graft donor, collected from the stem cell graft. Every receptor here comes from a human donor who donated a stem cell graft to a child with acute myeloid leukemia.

Here the CDR3 reads CATSRRKLGVNQPQHF. For the CDR3, the DNA is TGTGCCACCAGCCGAAGGAAACTTGGAGTCAATCAGCCCCAGCATTTT. The V call is TRBV15, the J call TRBJ1-5; D is ambiguous. Trimming removed 5 bases from V and 3 bases from J, with 17 bases in between. Per the germline V gene, CDR1 is LNHNV and CDR2 is YYDKDF (reference sequence). This CDR3 contains 16 residues.

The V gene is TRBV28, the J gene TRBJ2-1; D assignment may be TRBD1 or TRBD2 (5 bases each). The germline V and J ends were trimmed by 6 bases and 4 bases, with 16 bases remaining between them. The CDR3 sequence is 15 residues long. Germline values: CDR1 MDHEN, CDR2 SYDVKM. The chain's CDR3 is CASRVVGTSYNEQFF. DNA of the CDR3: TGTGCCAGCAGAGTTGTCGGGACGTCGTACAATGAGCAGTTCTTC.

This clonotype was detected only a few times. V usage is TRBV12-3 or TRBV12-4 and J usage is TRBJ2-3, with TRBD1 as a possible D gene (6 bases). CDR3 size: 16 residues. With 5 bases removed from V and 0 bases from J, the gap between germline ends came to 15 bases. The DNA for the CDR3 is TGTGCCAGCAGTCGGCACAGGGCTTCTAGCACAGATACGCAGTATTTT. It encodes CASSRHRASSTDTQYF.

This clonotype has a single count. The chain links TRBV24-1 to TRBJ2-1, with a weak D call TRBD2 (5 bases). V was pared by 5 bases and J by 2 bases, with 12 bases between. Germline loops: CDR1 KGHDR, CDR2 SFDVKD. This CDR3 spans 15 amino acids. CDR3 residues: CATSAPRDPYNEQFF. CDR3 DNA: TGTGCCACCAGTGCCCCTCGGGATCCCTACAATGAGCAGTTCTTC.

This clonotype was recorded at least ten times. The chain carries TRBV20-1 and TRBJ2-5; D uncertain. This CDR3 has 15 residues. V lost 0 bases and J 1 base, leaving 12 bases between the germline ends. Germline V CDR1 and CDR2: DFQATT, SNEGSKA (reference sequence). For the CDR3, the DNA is TGCAGTGCTAGAGATTTCCGGGCCGCCCAAGAGACCCAGTACTTC. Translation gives CSARDFRAAQETQYF.

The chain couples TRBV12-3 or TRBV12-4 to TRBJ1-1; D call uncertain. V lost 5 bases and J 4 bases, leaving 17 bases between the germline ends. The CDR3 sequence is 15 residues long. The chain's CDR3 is CASSDTTNWGTEAFF. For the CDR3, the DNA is TGTGCCAGCAGTGACACCACCAACTGGGGCACTGAAGCTTTCTTT.

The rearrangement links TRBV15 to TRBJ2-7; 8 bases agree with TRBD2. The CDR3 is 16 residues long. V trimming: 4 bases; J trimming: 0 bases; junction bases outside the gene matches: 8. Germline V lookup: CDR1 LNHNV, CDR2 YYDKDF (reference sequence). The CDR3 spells CATSTPLAASSYEQYF. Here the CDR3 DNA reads TGTGCCACCAGCACCCCACTAGCGGCAAGCTCCTACGAGCAGTACTTC. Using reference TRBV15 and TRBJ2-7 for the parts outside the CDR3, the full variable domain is DAMVIQNPRYQVTQFGKPVTLSCSQTLNHNVMYWYQQKSSQAPKLLFHYYDKDFNNEADTPDNFQSRRPNTSFCFLDIRSPGLGDTAMYLCATSTPLAASSYEQYFGPGTRLTVT.

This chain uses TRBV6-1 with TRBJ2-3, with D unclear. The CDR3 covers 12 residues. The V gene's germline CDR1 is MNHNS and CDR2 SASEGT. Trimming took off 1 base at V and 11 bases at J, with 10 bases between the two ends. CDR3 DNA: TGTGCCAGCAGTGAAGTGGCCGCAGGGCAGTATTTT. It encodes CASSEVAAGQYF.

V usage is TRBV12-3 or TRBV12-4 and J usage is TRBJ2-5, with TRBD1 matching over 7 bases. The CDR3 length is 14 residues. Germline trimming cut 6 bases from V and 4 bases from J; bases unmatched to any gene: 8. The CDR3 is CASRTSRGLETQYF. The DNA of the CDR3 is TGTGCCAGCAGGACTTCGAGGGGGCTAGAGACCCAGTACTTC.

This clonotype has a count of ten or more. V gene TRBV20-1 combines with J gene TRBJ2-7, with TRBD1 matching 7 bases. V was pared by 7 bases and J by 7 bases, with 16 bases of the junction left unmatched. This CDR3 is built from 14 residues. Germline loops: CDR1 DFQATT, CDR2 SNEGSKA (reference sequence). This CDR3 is CSEMTGTGRGEQYF. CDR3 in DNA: TGCAGTGAAATGACAGGGACCGGCAGGGGGGAGCAGTACTTC.

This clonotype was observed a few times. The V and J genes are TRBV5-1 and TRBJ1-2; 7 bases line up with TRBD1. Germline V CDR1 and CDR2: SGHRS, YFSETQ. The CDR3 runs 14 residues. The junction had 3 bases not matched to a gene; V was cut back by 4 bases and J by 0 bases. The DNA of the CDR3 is TGCGCCAGCAGCGTGACAGGGACTAACTATGGCTACACCTTC. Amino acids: CASSVTGTNYGYTF.

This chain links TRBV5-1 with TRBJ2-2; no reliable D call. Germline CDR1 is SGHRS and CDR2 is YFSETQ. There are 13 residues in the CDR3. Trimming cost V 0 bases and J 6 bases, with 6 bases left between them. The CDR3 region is CASSLVEAGELFF. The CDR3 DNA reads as TGCGCCAGCAGCTTGGTCGAAGCCGGGGAGCTGTTTTTT.

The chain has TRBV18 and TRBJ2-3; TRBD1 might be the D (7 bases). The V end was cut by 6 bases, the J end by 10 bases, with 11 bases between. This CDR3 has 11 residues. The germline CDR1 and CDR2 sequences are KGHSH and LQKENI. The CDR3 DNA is TGTGCCAGCTCGGAGGGGGCTCCGCAGTATTTT. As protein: CASSEGAPQYF.

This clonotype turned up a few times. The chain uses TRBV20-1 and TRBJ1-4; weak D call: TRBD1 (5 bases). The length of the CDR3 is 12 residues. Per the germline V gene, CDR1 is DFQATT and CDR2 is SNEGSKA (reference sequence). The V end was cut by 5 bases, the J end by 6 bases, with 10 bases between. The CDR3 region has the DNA TGCAGTGCTGACGGACAATATGAAAAACTGTTTTTT. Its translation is CSADGQYEKLFF.

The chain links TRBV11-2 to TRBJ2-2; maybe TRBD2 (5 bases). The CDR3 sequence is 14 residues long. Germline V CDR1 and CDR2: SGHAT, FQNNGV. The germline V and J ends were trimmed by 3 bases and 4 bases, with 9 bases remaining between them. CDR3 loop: CASSFTSVTGELFF. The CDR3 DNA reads TGTGCCAGCAGCTTTACTAGTGTCACCGGGGAGCTGTTTTTT.

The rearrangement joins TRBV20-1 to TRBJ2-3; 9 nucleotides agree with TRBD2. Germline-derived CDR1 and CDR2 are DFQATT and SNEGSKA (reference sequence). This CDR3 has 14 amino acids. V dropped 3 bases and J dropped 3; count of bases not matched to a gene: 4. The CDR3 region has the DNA TGCAGTGCTAGGCGGCTAGCGGGAACAGATACGCAGTATTTT. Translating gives CSARRLAGTDTQYF.

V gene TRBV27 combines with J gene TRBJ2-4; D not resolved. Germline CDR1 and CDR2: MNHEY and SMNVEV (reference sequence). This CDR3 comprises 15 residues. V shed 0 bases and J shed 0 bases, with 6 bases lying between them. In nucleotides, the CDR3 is TGTGCCAGCAGTTTATCCCTGCCAGCCAAAAACATTCAGTACTTC. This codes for CASSLSLPAKNIQYF.

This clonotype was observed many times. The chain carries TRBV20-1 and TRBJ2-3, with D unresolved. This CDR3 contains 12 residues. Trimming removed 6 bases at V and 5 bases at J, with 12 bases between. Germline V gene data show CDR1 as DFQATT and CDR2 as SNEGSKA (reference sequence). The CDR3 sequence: CSATSNQDTQYF. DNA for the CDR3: TGCAGTGCAACTTCCAATCAAGATACGCAGTATTTT.

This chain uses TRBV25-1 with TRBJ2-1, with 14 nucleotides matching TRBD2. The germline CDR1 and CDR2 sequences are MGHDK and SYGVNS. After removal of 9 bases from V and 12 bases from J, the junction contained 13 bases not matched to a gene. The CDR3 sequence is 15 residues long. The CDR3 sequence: CASYPGTSGREGQFF. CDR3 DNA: TGTGCCAGTTACCCCGGGACTAGCGGGAGAGAAGGGCAGTTCTTC.

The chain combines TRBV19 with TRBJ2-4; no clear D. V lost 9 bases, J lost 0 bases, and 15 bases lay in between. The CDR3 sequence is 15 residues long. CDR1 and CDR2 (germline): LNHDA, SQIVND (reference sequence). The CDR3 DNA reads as TGTGCCAGCGCCCCGACTCGTCTAGCCAAAAACATTCAGTACTTC. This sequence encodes CASAPTRLAKNIQYF.

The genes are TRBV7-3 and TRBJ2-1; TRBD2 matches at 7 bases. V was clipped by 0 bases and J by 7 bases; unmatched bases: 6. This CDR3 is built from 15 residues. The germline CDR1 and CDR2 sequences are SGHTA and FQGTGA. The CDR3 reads CASSLTGGTMNEQFF. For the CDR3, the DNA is TGTGCCAGCAGCTTAACCGGAGGGACTATGAATGAGCAGTTCTTC.

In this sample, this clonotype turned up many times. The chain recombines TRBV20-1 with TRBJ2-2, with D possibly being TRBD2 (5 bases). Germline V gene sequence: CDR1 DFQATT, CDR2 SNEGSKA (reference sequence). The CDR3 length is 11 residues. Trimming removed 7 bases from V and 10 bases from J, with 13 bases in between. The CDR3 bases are TGCAGTGGACTGAGCGGTGAGGAGCTGTTTTTT. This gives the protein CSGLSGEELFF.

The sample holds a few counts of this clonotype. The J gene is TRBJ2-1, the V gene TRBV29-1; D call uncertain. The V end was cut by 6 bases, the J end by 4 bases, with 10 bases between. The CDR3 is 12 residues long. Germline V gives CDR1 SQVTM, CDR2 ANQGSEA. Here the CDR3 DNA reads TGCAGCGTAGGAGAGATTTACAATGAGCAGTTCTTC. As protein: CSVGEIYNEQFF.

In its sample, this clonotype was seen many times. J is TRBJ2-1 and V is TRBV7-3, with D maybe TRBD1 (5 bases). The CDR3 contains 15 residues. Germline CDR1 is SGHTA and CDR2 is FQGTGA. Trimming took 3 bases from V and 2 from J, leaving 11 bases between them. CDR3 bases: TGTGCCAGCAGCTTGGAAGGGGCTACCTACAATGAGCAGTTCTTC. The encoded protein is CASSLEGATYNEQFF. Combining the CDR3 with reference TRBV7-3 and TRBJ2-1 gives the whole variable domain GAGVSQTPSNKVTEKGKYVELRCDPISGHTALYWYRQSLGQGPEFLIYFQGTGAADDSGLPNDRFFAVRPEGSVSTLKIQRTERGDSAVYLCASSLEGATYNEQFFGPGTRLTVL.

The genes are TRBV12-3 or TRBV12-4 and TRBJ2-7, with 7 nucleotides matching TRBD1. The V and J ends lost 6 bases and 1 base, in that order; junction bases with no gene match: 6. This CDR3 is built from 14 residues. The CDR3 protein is CASSNRQGSYEQYF. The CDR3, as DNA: TGTGCCAGCAGCAACAGACAGGGTTCCTACGAGCAGTACTTC.

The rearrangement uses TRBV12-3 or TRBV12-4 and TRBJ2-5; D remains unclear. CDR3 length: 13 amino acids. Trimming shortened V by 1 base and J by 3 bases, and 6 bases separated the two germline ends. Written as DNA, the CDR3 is TGTGCCAGCAGTTTAGGAGTTGAAGAGACCCAGTACTTC. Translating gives CASSLGVEETQYF.

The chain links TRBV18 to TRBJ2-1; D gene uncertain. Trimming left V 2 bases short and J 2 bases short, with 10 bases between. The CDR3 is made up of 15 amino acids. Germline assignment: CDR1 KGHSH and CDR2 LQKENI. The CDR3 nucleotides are TGTGCCAGCTCACCAGAGGACGGAGCCTACAATGAGCAGTTCTTC. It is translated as CASSPEDGAYNEQFF. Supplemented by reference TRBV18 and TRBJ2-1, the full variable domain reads NAGVMQNPRHLVRRRGQEARLRCSPMKGHSHVYWYRQLPEEGLKFMVYLQKENIIDESGMPKERFSAEFPKEGPSILRIQQVVRGDSAAYFCASSPEDGAYNEQFFGPGTRLTVL.

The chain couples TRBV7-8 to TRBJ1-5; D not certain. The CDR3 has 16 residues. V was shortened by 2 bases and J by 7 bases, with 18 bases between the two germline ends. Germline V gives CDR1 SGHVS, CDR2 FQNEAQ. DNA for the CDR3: TGTGCCAGCAGCTTATATTTGGACCCACTGGGGCAGCCCCAGCATTTT. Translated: CASSLYLDPLGQPQHF. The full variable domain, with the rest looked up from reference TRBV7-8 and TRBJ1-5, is GAGVSQSPRYKVAKRGQDVALRCDPISGHVSLFWYQQALGQGPEFLTYFQNEAQLDKSGLPSDRFFAERPEGSVSTLKIQRTQQEDSAVYLCASSLYLDPLGQPQHFGDGTRLSIL.

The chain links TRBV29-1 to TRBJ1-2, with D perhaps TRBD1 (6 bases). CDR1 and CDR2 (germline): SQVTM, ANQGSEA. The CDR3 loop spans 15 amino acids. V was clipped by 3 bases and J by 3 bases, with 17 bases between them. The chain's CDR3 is CSVDVTGTRDYGYTF. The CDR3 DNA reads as TGCAGCGTTGATGTTACAGGGACAAGGGACTATGGCTACACCTTC.

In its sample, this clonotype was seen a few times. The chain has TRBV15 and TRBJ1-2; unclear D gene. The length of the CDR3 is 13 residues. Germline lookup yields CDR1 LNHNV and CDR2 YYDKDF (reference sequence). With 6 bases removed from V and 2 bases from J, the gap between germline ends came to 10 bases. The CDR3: CATRTTENYGYTF. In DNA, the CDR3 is TGTGCCACCAGGACCACAGAGAACTATGGCTACACCTTC.